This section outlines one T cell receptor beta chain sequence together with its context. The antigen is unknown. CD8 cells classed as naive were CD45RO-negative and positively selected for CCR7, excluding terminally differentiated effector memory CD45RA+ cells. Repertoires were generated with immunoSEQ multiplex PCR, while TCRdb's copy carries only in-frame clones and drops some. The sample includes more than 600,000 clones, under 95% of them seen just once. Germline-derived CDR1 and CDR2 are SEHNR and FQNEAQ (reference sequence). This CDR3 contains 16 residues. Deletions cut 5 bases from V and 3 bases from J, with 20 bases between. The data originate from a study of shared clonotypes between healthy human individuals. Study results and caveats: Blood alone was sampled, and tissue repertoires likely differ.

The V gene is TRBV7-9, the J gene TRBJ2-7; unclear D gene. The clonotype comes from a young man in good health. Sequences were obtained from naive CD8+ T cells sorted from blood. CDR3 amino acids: CASSPALQRALYEQYF. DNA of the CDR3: TGTGCCAGCAGCCCCGCCCTTCAAAGGGCCCTCTACGAGCAGTACTTC.